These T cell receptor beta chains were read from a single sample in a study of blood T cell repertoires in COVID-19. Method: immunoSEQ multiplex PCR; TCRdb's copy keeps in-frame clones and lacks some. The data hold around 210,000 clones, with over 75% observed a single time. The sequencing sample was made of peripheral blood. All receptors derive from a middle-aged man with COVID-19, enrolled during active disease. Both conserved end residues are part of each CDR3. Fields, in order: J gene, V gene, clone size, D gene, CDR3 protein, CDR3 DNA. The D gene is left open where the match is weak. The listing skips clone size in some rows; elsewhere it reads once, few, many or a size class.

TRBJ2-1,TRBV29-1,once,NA,CSVRAPMQFF,TGCAGCGTTCGAGCTCCGATGCAGTTCTTC
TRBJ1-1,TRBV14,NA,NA,CASSLYFVSSGGSTNTEAFF,TGTGCCAGCAGCCTCTACTTTGTGTCTTCGGGGGGCTCGACGAACACTGAAGCTTTCTTT
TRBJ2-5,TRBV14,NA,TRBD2,CASSQGVSTSGVIETQYF,TGTGCCAGCAGCCAGGGAGTTTCGACTAGCGGGGTGATAGAGACCCAGTACTTC
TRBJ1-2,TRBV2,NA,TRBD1,CASSPTGELYTF,TGTGCCAGCAGTCCGACAGGGGAACTCTACACCTTC
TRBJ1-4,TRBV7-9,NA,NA,CASSPGVRTTNEKLFF,TGTGCCAGCAGTCCCGGGGTCCGAACAACTAATGAAAAACTGTTTTTT
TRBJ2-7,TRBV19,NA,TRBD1,CASSTLTGGTYEQYF,TGTGCCAGTAGTACTTTGACAGGGGGGACCTACGAGCAGTACTTC
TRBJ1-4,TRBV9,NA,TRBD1,CASSFGTGNEKLFF,TGTGCCAGCAGCTTCGGGACAGGGAATGAAAAACTGTTTTTT
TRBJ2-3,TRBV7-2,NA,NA,CASSLGGADTQYF,TGTGCCAGCAGCTTAGGCGGGGCAGATACGCAGTATTTT
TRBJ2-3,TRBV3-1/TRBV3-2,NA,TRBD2,CASSRGLARTDTQYF,TGTGCCAGCAGCCGGGGACTAGCCCGCACAGATACGCAGTATTTT
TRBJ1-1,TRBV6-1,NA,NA,CASSEGQGGNTEAFF,TGTGCCAGCAGTGAAGGTCAGGGTGGGAACACTGAAGCTTTCTTT
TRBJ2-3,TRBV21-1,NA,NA,CASIGGGHLNDTQYF,TGTGCCTCCATTGGCGGGGGACACCTTAACGATACGCAGTATTTT
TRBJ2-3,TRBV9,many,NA,CASSVSAEGSGVTDTQYF,TGTGCCAGCAGCGTATCAGCTGAAGGTTCGGGGGTGACAGATACGCAGTATTTT
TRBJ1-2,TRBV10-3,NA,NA,CAISGPTGRGGYTF,TGTGCCATCAGTGGACCGACAGGCCGTGGGGGCTACACCTTC
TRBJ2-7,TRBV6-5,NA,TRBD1,CASSSHRGNNYEQYF,TGTGCCAGCAGTTCCCACAGGGGTAACAACTACGAGCAGTACTTC
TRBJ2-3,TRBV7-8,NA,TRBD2,CASILTSGFSDTQYF,TGTGCCAGCATCCTGACTAGCGGGTTCTCAGATACGCAGTATTTT
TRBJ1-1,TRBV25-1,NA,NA,CAPFTGNTEAFF,TGTGCCCCTTTTACGGGGAACACTGAAGCTTTCTTT
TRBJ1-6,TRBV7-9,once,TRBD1,CASSSGGFSSYNSPLHF,TGTGCCAGCAGCTCAGGGGGTTTTAGCTCCTATAATTCACCCCTCCACTTT
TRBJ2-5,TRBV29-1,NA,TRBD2,CSVSGGQETQYF,TGCAGCGTCTCCGGGGGGCAAGAGACCCAGTACTTC
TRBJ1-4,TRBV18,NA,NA,CASSPLQGSSNEKLFF,TGTGCCAGCTCACCACTCCAGGGGTCTAGTAATGAAAAACTGTTTTTT
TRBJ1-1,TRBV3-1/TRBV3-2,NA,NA,CASTKVGRPEAFF,TGTGCCAGCACAAAAGTGGGGCGGCCTGAAGCTTTCTTT
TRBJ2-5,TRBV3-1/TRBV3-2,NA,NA,CASSQASQETQYF,TGTGCCAGCAGCCAAGCGAGCCAAGAGACCCAGTACTTC
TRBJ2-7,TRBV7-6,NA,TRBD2,CASSTAGTSSPYEQYF,TGTGCCAGCAGCACGGCCGGGACTAGTAGTCCCTACGAGCAGTACTTC
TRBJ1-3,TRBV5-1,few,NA,CASSLQDFHSGNTIYF,TGCGCCAGCAGCTTACAAGATTTCCACTCTGGAAACACCATATATTTT
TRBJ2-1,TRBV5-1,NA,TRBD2,CASSWMTVGGVNEQFF,TGCGCCAGCAGCTGGATGACAGTTGGGGGGGTAAATGAGCAGTTCTTC
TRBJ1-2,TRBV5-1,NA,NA,CASRPSEPDGYTF,TGCGCCAGCAGACCTAGTGAGCCGGATGGCTACACCTTC
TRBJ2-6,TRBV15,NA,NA,CATSRTPPGQLGSGANVLTF,TGTGCCACCAGCAGGACTCCCCCCGGACAGTTGGGGTCTGGGGCCAACGTCCTGACTTTC
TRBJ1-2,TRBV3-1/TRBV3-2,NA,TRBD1,CASSSGQGSGYTF,TGTGCCAGCAGCTCGGGACAGGGGAGTGGCTACACCTTC
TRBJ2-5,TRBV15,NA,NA,CATSRGQGIDSQYF,TGTGCCACCAGCAGAGGGCAGGGAATAGACTCCCAGTACTTC
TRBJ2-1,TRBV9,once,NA,CASSVRDGSKEQFF,TGTGCCAGCAGCGTCAGGGATGGAAGTAAAGAGCAGTTCTTC
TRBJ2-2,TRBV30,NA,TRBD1,CAWRKRDRDAGELFF,TGTGCCTGGAGAAAGCGGGACAGGGACGCCGGGGAGCTGTTTTTT
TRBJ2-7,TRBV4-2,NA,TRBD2,CASSLGLAGTTYEQYF,TGTGCCAGCAGCTTAGGACTAGCGGGTACCACCTACGAGCAGTACTTC
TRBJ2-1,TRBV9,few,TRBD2,CASSEGTTSGNEQFF,TGTGCCAGCAGCGAGGGGACAACTAGCGGCAATGAGCAGTTCTTC
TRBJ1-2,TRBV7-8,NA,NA,CASSLTTGGQYGYTF,TGTGCCAGCAGCTTAACAACAGGCGGCCAATATGGCTACACCTTC
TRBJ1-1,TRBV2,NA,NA,CASSDPSRVGAFF,TGTGCCAGCAGTGACCCCAGCAGGGTCGGAGCTTTCTTT
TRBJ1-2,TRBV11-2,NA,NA,CASSLQSSPGSAGYTF,TGTGCCAGCAGCCTGCAATCCTCACCAGGGTCTGCTGGCTACACCTTC
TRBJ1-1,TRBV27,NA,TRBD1,CASSTQTGAAEAFF,TGTGCCAGCAGTACCCAAACAGGGGCCGCTGAAGCTTTCTTT
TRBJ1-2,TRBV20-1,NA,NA,CSASISGRSGYTF,TGCAGTGCTAGTATTTCGGGGAGAAGCGGCTACACCTTC
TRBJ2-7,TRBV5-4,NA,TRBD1,CASSHGQGAGEQYF,TGTGCCAGCAGCCACGGACAGGGGGCGGGGGAGCAGTACTTC
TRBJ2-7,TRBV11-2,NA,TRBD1,CASSLFPGQDFYEQYF,TGTGCCAGCAGCTTATTTCCGGGACAGGACTTTTACGAGCAGTACTTC
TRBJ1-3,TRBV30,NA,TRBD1,CAWSLSGTANSGNTIYF,TGTGCCTGGAGTTTATCCGGGACAGCCAACTCTGGAAACACCATATATTTT
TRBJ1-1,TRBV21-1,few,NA,CASRHRGSTEAFF,TGTGCCAGCAGGCACCGCGGCTCCACTGAAGCTTTCTTT
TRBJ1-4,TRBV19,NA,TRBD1,CASSPRDRERKLFF,TGTGCCAGTAGCCCCCGGGACAGGGAGAGAAAACTGTTTTTT
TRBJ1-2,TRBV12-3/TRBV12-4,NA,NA,CASSLGTDYGYTF,TGTGCCAGCAGTTTAGGAACGGACTATGGCTACACCTTC
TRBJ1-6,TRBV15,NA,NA,CATSRDRGISAPLHF,TGTGCCACCAGCAGAGATCGGGGTATATCGGCCCCCCTCCACTTT
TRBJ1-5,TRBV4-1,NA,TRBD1,CASSQDPAGGLWNQPQHF,TGCGCCAGCAGCCAAGATCCGGCAGGGGGCTTGTGGAATCAGCCCCAGCATTTT
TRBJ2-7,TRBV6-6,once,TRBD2,CASSRQRGGGSGYEQYF,TGTGCCAGCAGTCGCCAGAGGGGCGGGGGGTCTGGATACGAGCAGTACTTC
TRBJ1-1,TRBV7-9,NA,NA,CASSLGDLEAFF,TGTGCCAGCAGCTTAGGAGATCTTGAAGCTTTCTTT
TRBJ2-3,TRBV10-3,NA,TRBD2,CAISQLAGASTDTQYF,TGTGCCATCAGCCAGCTAGCGGGGGCCAGCACAGATACGCAGTATTTT
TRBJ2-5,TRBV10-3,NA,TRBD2,CAINAGGRGETQYF,TGTGCCATCAATGCGGGGGGCCGGGGAGAGACCCAGTACTTC
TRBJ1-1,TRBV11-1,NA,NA,CASSRLGGMNTEAFF,TGTGCCAGCAGCAGATTGGGGGGGATGAACACTGAAGCTTTCTTT
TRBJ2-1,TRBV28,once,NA,CASSLRQAYNEQFF,TGTGCCAGCAGTTTACGACAGGCTTACAATGAGCAGTTCTTC